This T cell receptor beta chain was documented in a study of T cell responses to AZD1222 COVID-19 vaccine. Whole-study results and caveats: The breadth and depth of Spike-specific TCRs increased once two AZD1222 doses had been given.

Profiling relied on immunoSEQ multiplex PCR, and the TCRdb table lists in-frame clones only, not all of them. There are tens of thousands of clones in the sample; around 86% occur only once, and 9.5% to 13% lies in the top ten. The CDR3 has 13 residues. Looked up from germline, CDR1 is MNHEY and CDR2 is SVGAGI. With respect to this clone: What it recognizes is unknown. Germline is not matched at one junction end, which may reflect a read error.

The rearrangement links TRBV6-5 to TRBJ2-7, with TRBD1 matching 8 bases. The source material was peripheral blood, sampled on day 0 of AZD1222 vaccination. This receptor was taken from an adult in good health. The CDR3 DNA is TGTGCCAGCAGTTACTCGGCAGGGGGCCAAGGGGACTTC. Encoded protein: CASSYSAGGQGDF.